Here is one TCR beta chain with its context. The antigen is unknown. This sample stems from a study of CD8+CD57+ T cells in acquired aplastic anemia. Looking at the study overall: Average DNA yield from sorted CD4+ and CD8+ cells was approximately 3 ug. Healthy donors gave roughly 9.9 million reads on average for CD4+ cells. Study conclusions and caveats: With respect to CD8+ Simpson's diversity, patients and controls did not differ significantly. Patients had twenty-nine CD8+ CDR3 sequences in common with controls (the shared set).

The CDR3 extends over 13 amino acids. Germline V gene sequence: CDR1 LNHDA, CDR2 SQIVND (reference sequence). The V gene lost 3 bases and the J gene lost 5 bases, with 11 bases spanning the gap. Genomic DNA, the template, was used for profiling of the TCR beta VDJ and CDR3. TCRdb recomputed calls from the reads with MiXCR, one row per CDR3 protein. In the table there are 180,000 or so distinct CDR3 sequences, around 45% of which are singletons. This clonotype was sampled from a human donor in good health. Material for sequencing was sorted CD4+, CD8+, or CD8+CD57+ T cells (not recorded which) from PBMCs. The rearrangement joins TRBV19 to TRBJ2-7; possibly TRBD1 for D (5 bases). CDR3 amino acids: CASSISGNHEQYF. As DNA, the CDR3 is TGTGCCAGTAGTATTTCAGGGAACCACGAGCAGTACTTC.